This TCR beta chain was recovered during a study of blood T cells in healthy people across ages. With respect to this clonotype: The antigen is not known.

The CDR3 covers 12 residues. CDR1 and CDR2 (germline): LGHNA, YSLEER. Primers used in a second PCR of roughly 6 to 12 cycles were a sample-barcoded 5' primer and a J-beta primer mix. Each CDR3 protein gets one entry after TCRdb re-called the 5' RACE reads with MiXCR. The sample lists some 1.5 million distinct CDR3 sequences, roughly two fifths occurring once. Regarding the study as a whole: In long-lived donors, naive CD4+ cell counts and diversity exceeded those of aged donors.

Sequencing used blood. This chain connects TRBV4-3 to TRBJ1-1; possible D gene TRBD1, 6 bases. The TCR originated in a woman younger than 35 in good health. As DNA, the CDR3 is TGCGCTGCGGGGGCAATGAACACTGAAGCTTTCTTT. Translated, it gives CAAGAMNTEAFF.